These 30 T cell receptor beta chains were sequenced from one sample in a study of blood T cell repertoires in COVID-19 (TCRdb year 2020). The library was made by the immunoSEQ multiplex PCR assay. TCRdb carries this immuneACCESS record with in-frame sequences only. Its versions omit some clonotypes, under half of them owing to an unresolved V gene in the studies checked, with the rest unexplained. The sample yields about 210,000 clones; 70% to 90% were counted once. The biggest ten clones account for about 2.5% of the sample. The sequenced sample was peripheral blood. These receptors all stem from a woman in her 70s with COVID-19, enrolled during active disease.

The chain carries TRBV5-1 and TRBJ2-3; D is undetermined. Germline CDR1 and CDR2: SGHRS and YFSETQ. CDR3 length: 14 residues. The V end was cut by 4 bases, the J end by 1 base, with 10 bases between. The DNA of the CDR3 is TGCGCCAGCAGCCCTTCGACTGGCACAGATACGCAGTATTTT. This encodes CASSPSTGTDTQYF.

J is TRBJ2-5 and V is TRBV11-3, with TRBD2 matching 9 bases. The ends lost 5 bases at V and 5 bases at J; junction bases unmatched: 12. This CDR3 has 16 amino acids. Germline loops: CDR1 SGHNT, CDR2 YENEEA. The CDR3 here is CASSTGTSFSRETQYF. The DNA for the CDR3 is TGTGCCAGCAGCACCGGGACTAGCTTTTCTAGGGAGACCCAGTACTTC.

This chain connects TRBV7-2 to TRBJ2-3, with D unclear. Germline V gives CDR1 SGHTA, CDR2 FQGNSA. Trimming pared 1 base from V and 3 bases from J, leaving 8 bases between. This CDR3 spans 14 amino acids. The CDR3 DNA follows: TGTGCCAGCAGCTTAGGACTGCAAACAGATACGCAGTATTTT. This translates into CASSLGLQTDTQYF.

The chain couples TRBV5-8 to TRBJ2-7; 8 nucleotides match TRBD1. Germline V gives CDR1 SGHTS, CDR2 YDEGEE. This CDR3 is 18 amino acids long. V lost 0 bases and J lost 0; bases outside the gene matches: 11. The CDR3 region has the DNA TGTGCCAGCAGCTTGGGGGGACAGGTCGGAATAAGCTCCTACGAGCAGTACTTC. Encoded protein: CASSLGGQVGISSYEQYF.

This chain uses TRBV5-1 with TRBJ2-2; weak D call: TRBD2 (5 bases). Germline-derived CDR1 and CDR2 are SGHRS and YFSETQ. The V end lost 3 bases, the J end lost 4 bases, and 19 bases lay between the germline ends. CDR3 length equals 17 residues. The CDR3 protein is CASSSDGLAAGTGELFF. DNA for the CDR3: TGCGCCAGCAGCTCTGATGGGCTAGCCGCGGGCACCGGGGAGCTGTTTTTT.

The rearrangement links TRBV19 to TRBJ2-1, with D possibly TRBD2 on 6 matching bases. The CDR3 runs 14 residues. Trimming cost V 5 bases and J 1 base, with 9 bases left between them. Germline CDR1 and CDR2: LNHDA and SQIVND (reference sequence). CDR3 in amino acids: CASSVSGSYNEQFF. DNA of the CDR3: TGTGCCAGTAGTGTCAGCGGGTCCTACAATGAGCAGTTCTTC.

This chain connects TRBV6-2 or TRBV6-3 to TRBJ1-2, with a tentative D call TRBD1 (5 bases). Germline assignment: CDR1 MNHEY and CDR2 SVGEGT. V was clipped by 2 bases and J by 3 bases, with 10 bases between them. This CDR3 comprises 14 residues. CDR3 residues: CASSYTQGHYGYTF. CDR3 DNA sequence: TGTGCCAGCAGTTACACCCAGGGTCACTATGGCTACACCTTC.

The chain employs TRBV5-1 and TRBJ2-7; D is uncertain. This CDR3 region has 13 residues. Germline V lookup: CDR1 SGHRS, CDR2 YFSETQ. Trimming took off 0 bases at V and 4 bases at J, with 8 bases between the two ends. CDR3 in DNA: TGCGCCAGCAGCTTGGACAGTTTATACGAGCAGTACTTC. This codes for CASSLDSLYEQYF.

The V call is TRBV6-4, the J call TRBJ2-7; 7 positions match TRBD1. Per the germline V gene, CDR1 is MRHNA and CDR2 is SNTAGT. The CDR3 length is 13 residues. The trim removed 2 bases at V and 6 bases at J, leaving 4 bases unmatched. In DNA form, the CDR3 reads TGTGCCAGCAGTGACCCAGGGGGAAGCGAGCAGTACTTC. Its translation is CASSDPGGSEQYF.

CDR3 coding DNA: TGTGCCACCAGCAGAGAACAGGGACCTTCGCGGGGGGGCGGTTTTCGCAATGAGCAGTTCTTC. Its translation is CATSREQGPSRGGGFRNEQFF. The V call is TRBV15, the J call TRBJ2-1; 9 nucleotides match TRBD2. Germline-derived CDR1 and CDR2 are LNHNV and YYDKDF (reference sequence). CDR3 size: 21 residues. The trim removed 0 bases at V and 6 bases at J, leaving 21 bases unmatched.

V is TRBV19 and J is TRBJ1-5; D remains ambiguous. Trimming stripped 4 bases from V and 2 bases from J, with 12 bases between. This CDR3 has 15 residues. The germline gives CDR1 LNHDA, CDR2 SQIVND (reference sequence). This CDR3 reads CASSKSNQGNQPQHF. DNA for the CDR3: TGTGCCAGTAGTAAATCTAATCAGGGCAATCAGCCCCAGCATTTT.

V and J are TRBV6-5 and TRBJ1-5, with D tentatively TRBD1 (5 bases). Trimming removed 5 bases at V and 8 bases at J, with 13 bases between. The germline V gene has CDR1 MNHEY and CDR2 SVGAGI. The CDR3 spans 13 residues. The CDR3 region is CASSTEPREPQHF. CDR3 nucleotides: TGTGCCAGCAGTACAGAACCCAGGGAGCCCCAGCATTTT.

The genes are TRBV5-4 and TRBJ1-1, with D maybe TRBD1 (6 bases). Trimming shortened V by 4 bases and J by 2 bases, and 15 bases separated the two germline ends. The germline V gene has CDR1 SGHNT and CDR2 YYREEE (reference sequence). The CDR3 has 15 residues. Here the CDR3 reads CASSMAGHKNTEAFF. CDR3 coding DNA: TGTGCCAGCAGCATGGCGGGACACAAAAACACTGAAGCTTTCTTT.

Only one count was recorded for this clone. V gene TRBV7-2 combines with J gene TRBJ1-2; D possibly corresponds to TRBD1 (6 bases). CDR1 is SGHTA, CDR2 FQGNSA, per germline. V was pared by 5 bases and J by 4 bases, with 17 bases between. CDR3 size: 15 residues. CDR3 DNA sequence: TGTGCCAGCAGCGCCTACAGGGATCATTTCTATGGCTACACCTTC. Translation: CASSAYRDHFYGYTF.

V gene TRBV3-1 (or the pseudogene TRBV3-2) combines with J gene TRBJ1-2, with D perhaps TRBD1 (6 bases). Trimming took off 1 base at V and 4 bases at J, with 10 bases between the two ends. The CDR3 sequence is 14 residues long. In germline, CDR1 is LGHDT, CDR2 YNNKEL (reference sequence). The CDR3: CASSQVGGSYGYTF. CDR3 bases: TGTGCCAGCAGCCAAGTAGGGGGAAGCTATGGCTACACCTTC.

The chain combines TRBV4-3 with TRBJ2-4; possible D gene TRBD2, 5 bases. The V end lost 0 bases, the J end lost 8 bases, and 14 bases lay between the germline ends. In germline, CDR1 is LGHNA, CDR2 YSLEER. There are 15 residues in the CDR3. The CDR3 nucleotides are TGCGCCAGCAGCCAAGATTGGGCAGAGGGCGACATTCAGTACTTC. This translates into CASSQDWAEGDIQYF.

The chain combines TRBV11-3 with TRBJ2-1; D gene unclear. CDR3 size: 13 residues. CDR1 and CDR2 (germline): SGHNT, YENEEA. With 5 bases removed from V and 8 bases from J, the gap between germline ends came to 13 bases. This chain's CDR3 is CASSLRPGDEQFF. The DNA of the CDR3 is TGTGCCAGCAGCCTCCGACCTGGAGATGAGCAGTTCTTC.

V gene TRBV9 combines with J gene TRBJ2-1; TRBD2 might be the D (6 bases). The CDR3 has 15 residues. CDR1 is SGDLS and CDR2 is YYNGEE in the germline V gene. V dropped 4 bases and J dropped 4 bases, with 15 bases sitting between them. CDR3 residues: CASSPRVADYNEQFF. The CDR3 DNA reads as TGTGCCAGCAGCCCCCGGGTAGCGGATTACAATGAGCAGTTCTTC. The variable domain in full, completed from reference TRBV9 and TRBJ2-1, reads DSGVTQTPKHLITATGQRVTLRCSPRSGDLSVYWYQQSLDQGLQFLIQYYNGEERAKGNILERFSAQQFPDLHSELNLSSLELGDSALYFCASSPRVADYNEQFFGPGTRLTVL.

The chain uses TRBV27 and TRBJ2-7; tentatively, D is TRBD2 (6 bases). This CDR3 has 15 amino acids. V lost 6 bases to trimming and J lost 4 bases, with 19 bases between them. CDR1 and CDR2 (germline): MNHEY, SMNVEV (reference sequence). The CDR3 reads CASRGRLGTIYEQYF. In DNA, the CDR3 is TGTGCCAGCAGAGGACGACTAGGAACAATTTACGAGCAGTACTTC.

The chain's CDR3 is CASSGTGNLPGTQYF. The CDR3 DNA reads TGCGCCAGCAGTGGTACAGGGAACCTTCCGGGTACGCAGTATTTT. J is TRBJ2-3 and V is TRBV10-1; D is perhaps TRBD1 (6 bases). V lost 4 bases and J 8 bases, leaving 19 bases between the germline ends. The CDR3 loop spans 15 amino acids. Per the germline V gene, CDR1 is WNHNN and CDR2 is SYGVQD (reference sequence).

This sequence joins TRBV10-1 and TRBJ2-2, with 7 bases aligning to TRBD1. The V gene's germline CDR1 is WNHNN and CDR2 SYGVQD (reference sequence). This CDR3 is built from 13 residues. The J segment lost 3 bases and the V segment lost 9 bases, leaving 4 bases of the junction unmatched. CDR3 sequence (DNA): TGCGCCAGTATCGACAGGGACACCGGGGAGCTGTTTTTT. It codes for CASIDRDTGELFF.

The rearrangement links TRBV7-3 to TRBJ2-1, with 10 bases matching TRBD2. CDR3 length: 15 amino acids. Germline values: CDR1 SGHTA, CDR2 FQGTGA. V trimming: 1 base; J trimming: 5 bases; junction bases outside the gene matches: 2. CDR3 loop: CASSLRTSGHNEQFF. As DNA, the CDR3 is TGTGCCAGCAGCTTAAGGACTAGCGGACACAATGAGCAGTTCTTC.

This clone was recorded only once. V gene TRBV6-5 combines with J gene TRBJ2-7; D remains ambiguous. Looked up from germline, CDR1 is MNHEY and CDR2 is SVGAGI. Trimming took 0 bases from V and 3 from J, leaving 9 bases between them. The length of the CDR3 is 14 residues. The CDR3 here is CASSYSRSVYEQYF. Written as DNA, the CDR3 is TGTGCCAGCAGTTACTCCAGGTCGGTCTACGAGCAGTACTTC.

The V call is TRBV18, the J call TRBJ1-1; 8 nucleotides agree with TRBD1. The germline V gene encodes CDR1 KGHSH and CDR2 LQKENI. With 1 base clipped from V and 5 bases from J, the junction kept 9 bases outside the gene matches. The CDR3 spans 16 residues. CDR3 DNA: TGTGCCAGCTCACCACTTTCTTCAGGGGGCTTAACTGAAGCTTTCTTT. Amino acid sequence: CASSPLSSGGLTEAFF.

The CDR3 protein is CASSQSSYGYTF. CDR3 in DNA: TGTGCCAGCAGCCAATCCAGCTATGGCTACACCTTC. The V call is TRBV3-1 (or the pseudogene TRBV3-2), the J call TRBJ1-2, with no clear D. The V gene's germline CDR1 is LGHDT and CDR2 YNNKEL (reference sequence). Between the trimmed V and J ends, which lost 2 bases and 4 bases, there was a span of 5 bases. The CDR3 contains 12 residues.

Only a few counts were recorded for this clone. The rearrangement uses TRBV2 and TRBJ2-7; D not certain. V lost 4 bases, J lost 0 bases, and 13 bases lay in between. The CDR3 extends over 15 amino acids. Germline-derived CDR1 and CDR2 are SNHLY and FYNNEI. DNA for the CDR3: TGTGCCAGCAGTGCTCGAGCGCTCAGCTCCTACGAGCAGTACTTC. Translating gives CASSARALSSYEQYF.

The chain employs TRBV25-1 and TRBJ2-3, with a weak D call TRBD1 (7 bases). CDR1 MGHDK and CDR2 SYGVNS come from the germline V gene. The germline V and J ends were trimmed by 0 bases and 4 bases, with 14 bases remaining between them. The CDR3 consists of 16 residues. Here the CDR3 DNA reads TGTGCCAGCAGTGAATATAGCGACAGGGAGGCAGATACGCAGTATTTT. Amino acid sequence: CASSEYSDREADTQYF.

Details on this clone: The junction departs from the called germline gene at one end, perhaps through a read error. The chain couples TRBV7-7 to TRBJ2-2, with a weak D call TRBD1 (6 bases). Germline CDR1 reads SSHAT; CDR2 reads FNYEAQ (reference sequence). This CDR3 comprises 16 residues. In nucleotides, the CDR3 is TGTGCTAGCAGCTTAGAGGGACACGCTTACACCGGGGAGCTGTTTTTT. Amino acid sequence: CASSLEGHAYTGELFF.

The chain couples TRBV4-3 to TRBJ1-2; D uncertain. CDR3 length: 16 amino acids. The V end was cut by 1 base, the J end by 0 bases, with 12 bases between. From germline, CDR1 is LGHNA and CDR2 YSLEER. In DNA, the CDR3 is TGCGCCAGCAGCCAAGGTGGGAGCAGGTCTAACTATGGCTACACCTTC. Encoded protein: CASSQGGSRSNYGYTF.

The rearrangement joins TRBV7-2 to TRBJ1-2; perhaps TRBD1 as D (6 bases). This CDR3 region has 14 residues. V lost 2 bases and J 7 bases, leaving 14 bases between the germline ends. The germline V gene encodes CDR1 SGHTA and CDR2 FQGNSA. CDR3 coding DNA: TGTGCCAGCAGCTTATCCGGCAGGGGCAGTGGCTACACCTTC. Translation: CASSLSGRGSGYTF.